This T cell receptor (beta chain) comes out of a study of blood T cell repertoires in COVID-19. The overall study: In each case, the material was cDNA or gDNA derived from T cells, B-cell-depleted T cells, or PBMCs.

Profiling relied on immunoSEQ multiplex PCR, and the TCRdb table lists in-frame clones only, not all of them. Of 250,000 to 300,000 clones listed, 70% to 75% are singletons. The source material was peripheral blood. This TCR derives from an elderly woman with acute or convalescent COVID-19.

DNA for the CDR3: TGCGCCAGCAGCGAAGAGACAGGGAGTCAGAGCACAGATACGCAGTATTTT. It specifies CASSEETGSQSTDTQYF. This chain joins TRBV5-1 and TRBJ2-3; TRBD1 matches 7 bases. From germline, CDR1 is SGHRS and CDR2 YFSETQ. Trimming at V came to 4 bases and at J to 0 bases, leaving 11 bases not matched to a gene. This CDR3 spans 17 amino acids.